Detailed here is one T cell receptor (beta chain). TCRdb keeps only in-frame clones here, not all; method: immunoSEQ multiplex PCR. The data show around 190,000 clones, approximately 91% seen once. Looked up from germline, CDR1 is MDHEN and CDR2 is SYDVKM. The ends lost 1 base at V and 7 bases at J; junction bases unmatched: 8. The CDR3 spans 17 residues. This record comes from a study of blood T cell repertoires in COVID-19. The genes are TRBV28 and TRBJ2-6; 9 bases fit TRBD1. This TCR came from a man in his fifties with COVID-19, enrolled during active disease. Input material: peripheral blood. The CDR3 DNA reads as TGTGCCAGCAGTTTATTTGTCGACAGGGGGAGTGCCAACGTCCTGACTTTC. Translated, it gives CASSLFVDRGSANVLTF.